This T cell receptor beta chain was identified during a study of PD-L1 blockade in urothelial cancer. Across the whole study: Atezolizumab (1,200 mg intravenously every 3 weeks) began in about 2014 for patients. At 6 weeks and at 3 weeks (second dose) after treatment start, blood was analyzed. Blood samples had a median of 141,255 T cells.

The time point: peripheral blood 6 weeks after treatment start. V was trimmed by 4 bases and J by 8 bases, leaving 18 bases between them. Per germline, CDR1 SGHDT and CDR2 YYEEEE. This CDR3 region has 15 residues. This clone was detected a few times. Every PCR was spiked with synthetic TCR analog templates. The data were produced by immunoSEQ multiplex PCR, yet TCRdb's version contains in-frame clones alone and is incomplete. Of around 47,000 clones listed, approximately 82% are singletons. The sequence was obtained from a man aged 60 to 75 with urothelial cancer. This rearrangement joins TRBV5-6 to TRBJ1-4, with D perhaps matching TRBD1 (6 bases). Source: PBMCs, taken around atezolizumab (anti-PD-L1) treatment. The CDR3 loop reads CASSPKGGYGEKLFF. CDR3 nucleotides: TGTGCCAGCAGCCCGAAAGGGGGATATGGGGAAAAACTGTTTTTT. The whole variable domain, remainder taken from reference TRBV5-6 and TRBJ1-4, is DAGVTQSPTHLIKTRGQQVTLRCSPKSGHDTVSWYQQALGQGPQFIFQYYEEEERQRGNFPDRFSGHQFPNYSSELNVNALLLGDSALYLCASSPKGGYGEKLFFGSGTQLSVL.